This T cell receptor (beta chain) came from a study of shared clonotypes between healthy human individuals. General study results and limits: Blood was the sole source, and tissue repertoires probably differ.

Libraries were prepared by immunoSEQ multiplex PCR; TCRdb keeps only in-frame clonotypes and omits some of them. The table has 2 million to 2.5 million clones, roughly 92% seen once; the top ten hold around 0.4%. Adult Caucasians living in Nashville, Tennessee made up all of the donors. This CDR3 has 16 amino acids. Looked up from germline, CDR1 is SGHTA and CDR2 is FQGNSA. Comment on this clone: Its antigen is undetermined.

This TCR derives from a young man in good health. Some clones in this sample may be carry-over from other donors' samples. The rearrangement uses TRBV7-2 and TRBJ2-5, with TRBD2 matching over 14 bases. The J call may be mistaken, given a closer DNA end match to TRBJ2-7. The sequencing input was naive CD4+ T cells from PBMCs. The sample's subset: CD45RA+ positively selected. The CDR3 is CASSTGLAGVYYEQYF. CDR3 bases: TGTGCCAGCAGCACGGGACTAGCGGGAGTCTACTACGAGCAGTACTTC.